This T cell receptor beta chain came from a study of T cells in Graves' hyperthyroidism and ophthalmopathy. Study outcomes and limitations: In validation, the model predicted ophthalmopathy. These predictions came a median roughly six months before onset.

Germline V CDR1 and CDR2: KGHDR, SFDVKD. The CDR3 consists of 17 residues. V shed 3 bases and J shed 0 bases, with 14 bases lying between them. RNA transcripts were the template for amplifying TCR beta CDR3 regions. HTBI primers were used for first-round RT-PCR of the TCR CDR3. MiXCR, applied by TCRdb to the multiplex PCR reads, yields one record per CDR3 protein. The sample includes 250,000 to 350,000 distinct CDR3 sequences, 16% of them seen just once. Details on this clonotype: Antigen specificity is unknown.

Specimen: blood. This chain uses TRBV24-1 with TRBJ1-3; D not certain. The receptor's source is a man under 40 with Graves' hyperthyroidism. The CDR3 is CATSDTGAGSSGNTIYF. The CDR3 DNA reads TGTGCCACCAGTGATACCGGCGCCGGTAGCTCTGGAAACACCATATATTTT.